One sample yielded the 18 T cell receptor beta chains listed below, sequenced in a study of cytomegalovirus exposure and HLA in healthy donors listed by TCRdb under 2017. Library creation used the immunoSEQ multiplex PCR assay. The multiplex PCR relied on a mix of 60 forward primers for TCR Vbeta segments and 13 reverse primers for TCR Jbeta segments. TCRdb took over this immuneACCESS table, retaining in-frame rearrangements with V and J assigned. Such tables are incomplete; in checked studies, under half of the missing clones stem from an unresolved V gene, and the remainder is unexplained. The sample records roughly 150,000 clones, under 85% of which are singletons. The top ten clonotypes cover under 5.5% of the sample. What was sequenced was PBMCs. The receptors derive from a young woman in good health and CMV-seropositive.

The V call is TRBV5-6, the J call TRBJ2-3; 12 nucleotides line up with TRBD2. Trimming took 2 bases from V and 2 from J; bases not matched to a gene: 9. Germline V gives CDR1 SGHDT, CDR2 YYEEEE. This CDR3 region has 18 residues. The CDR3 loop reads CASSLLAGGRYFTDTQYF. The CDR3 bases are TGTGCCAGCAGCTTACTAGCGGGGGGCCGGTATTTCACAGATACGCAGTATTTT.

The chain links TRBV5-1 to TRBJ2-5; D is uncertain. Per the germline V gene, CDR1 is SGHRS and CDR2 is YFSETQ. V lost 1 base and J 5 bases, leaving 3 bases between the germline ends. CDR3 length equals 11 residues. CDR3 DNA: TGCGCCAGCAGCTTGTCGGAGACCCAGTACTTC. The encoded protein is CASSLSETQYF.

This clone showed up just a few times. V and J are TRBV6-1 and TRBJ2-1; TRBD1 aligns across 7 bases. Trimming cost V 4 bases and J 4 bases; bases outside gene matches: 13. Germline values: CDR1 MNHNS, CDR2 SASEGT. The CDR3 is made up of 17 amino acids. This CDR3 reads CASSGRDSLILYNEQFF. The CDR3 DNA reads TGTGCCAGCAGTGGACGGGACAGCCTAATTTTATACAATGAGCAGTTCTTC.

This clone has a handful of counts. The gene calls are TRBV5-6 and TRBJ1-2, with 7 bases identical to TRBD1. Germline-derived CDR1 and CDR2 are SGHDT and YYEEEE. The length of the CDR3 is 14 residues. With V trimmed by 3 bases and J by 2 bases, 4 bases remained unmatched. CDR3 in amino acids: CASSSPGQNYGYTF. Here the CDR3 DNA reads TGTGCCAGCAGCTCTCCGGGACAGAACTATGGCTACACCTTC.

V is TRBV4-3 and J is TRBJ2-5; 8 bases fit TRBD2. The germline V gene encodes CDR1 LGHNA and CDR2 YSLEER. Trimming removed 1 base from V and 4 bases from J; junction bases left unmatched: 8. The CDR3 is 16 residues long. The DNA of the CDR3 is TGCGCCAGCAGCCAAGGAGTCGGGGGGGCCAGAGAGACCCAGTACTTC. Translated, it gives CASSQGVGGARETQYF.

This clone appeared a single time. The genes are TRBV4-1 and TRBJ2-3; 11 nucleotides line up with TRBD2. This CDR3 spans 16 amino acids. Per the germline V gene, CDR1 is MGHRA and CDR2 is YSYEKL. Germline trimming cut 1 base from V and 7 bases from J; bases unmatched to any gene: 7. The CDR3 region is CASSQVDSGGAHTQYF. The DNA for the CDR3 is TGCGCCAGCAGCCAAGTTGATAGCGGGGGGGCACATACGCAGTATTTT.

The V and J genes are TRBV28 and TRBJ2-3; D is undetermined. CDR3 length: 15 amino acids. Germline V CDR1 and CDR2: MDHEN, SYDVKM. The ends were cut back, 5 bases at V and 0 bases at J, with 12 bases in the middle. The DNA of the CDR3 is TGTGCCAGCAGTCCCGGGTTGGCTAGCACAGATACGCAGTATTTT. This sequence encodes CASSPGLASTDTQYF.

The chain has TRBV28 and TRBJ1-5; possibly TRBD1 for D (5 bases). The CDR3 length is 15 residues. Germline loops: CDR1 MDHEN, CDR2 SYDVKM. V was shortened by 6 bases and J by 15 bases, with 27 bases between the two germline ends. CDR3 protein: CASSPPLERAGHRHF. CDR3 bases: TGTGCCAGCAGCCCACCTTTAGAAAGGGCCGGACACAGGCATTTT.

This clone turned up a few times. The chain links TRBV7-2 to TRBJ2-4; 10 bases align to TRBD2. Germline lookup yields CDR1 SGHTA and CDR2 FQGNSA. The CDR3 totals 16 residues. Trimming at V came to 4 bases and at J to 3 bases, leaving 6 bases not matched to a gene. Here the CDR3 reads CASSSRTSGLKNIQYF. The CDR3 coding sequence is TGTGCCAGCAGCTCTCGGACTAGCGGACTCAAAAACATTCAGTACTTC. The variable domain in full, completed from reference TRBV7-2 and TRBJ2-4, reads GAGVSQSPSNKVTEKGKDVELRCDPISGHTALYWYRQSLGQGLEFLIYFQGNSAPDKSGLPSDRFSAERTGGSVSTLTIQRTQQEDSAVYLCASSSRTSGLKNIQYFGAGTRLSVL.

The V gene is TRBV4-3, the J gene TRBJ2-7, with 7 bases that match TRBD1. Per germline, CDR1 LGHNA and CDR2 YSLEER. This CDR3 spans 20 amino acids. Trimming cost V 0 bases and J 5 bases; bases outside gene matches: 22. The CDR3: CASSQDRRPDRALSVNEQYF. DNA for the CDR3: TGCGCCAGCAGCCAAGATCGAAGACCTGACAGGGCTTTATCCGTCAACGAGCAGTACTTC.

In this sample, this clone turned up once. The chain couples TRBV15 to TRBJ2-5; TRBD2 matches 8 bases. The J call may not be correct, given that the DNA end is closer to TRBJ2-7. In germline, CDR1 is LNHNV, CDR2 YYDKDF (reference sequence). This CDR3 spans 15 amino acids. CDR3 residues: CATSSGGGESYEQYF. Here the CDR3 DNA reads TGTGCCACCAGCTCCGGGGGGGGCGAATCCTACGAGCAGTACTTC.

The genes are TRBV15 and TRBJ2-7, with 7 bases identical to TRBD1. The CDR3 totals 15 residues. Germline loops: CDR1 LNHNV, CDR2 YYDKDF (reference sequence). The J segment lost 5 bases and the V segment lost 0 bases, leaving 7 bases of the junction unmatched. This CDR3 reads CATSRDPTGFDEQYF. CDR3 coding DNA: TGTGCCACCAGCAGAGACCCGACAGGGTTCGACGAGCAGTACTTC.

The V and J genes are TRBV18 and TRBJ2-5; 8 nucleotides align to TRBD1. Trimming cost V 3 bases and J 4 bases; bases outside gene matches: 7. CDR3 length: 15 amino acids. Germline CDR1 and CDR2: KGHSH and LQKENI. CDR3: CASSPGQGVIETQYF. DNA for the CDR3: TGTGCCAGCTCACCCGGACAGGGTGTAATAGAGACCCAGTACTTC.

The rearrangement joins TRBV28 to TRBJ2-2; the D gene is possibly TRBD1 (5 bases). V dropped 6 bases and J dropped 2 bases, with 16 bases sitting between them. Germline lookup yields CDR1 MDHEN and CDR2 SYDVKM. This CDR3 contains 16 residues. CDR3 DNA: TGTGCCAGCAGCCTCAGGGTGGCAGCTAACACCGGGGAGCTGTTTTTT. This translates into CASSLRVAANTGELFF.

The genes are TRBV11-2 and TRBJ1-1; D not resolved. The CDR3 has 12 residues. The germline V gene has CDR1 SGHAT and CDR2 FQNNGV. The V end was cut by 2 bases, the J end by 4 bases, with 5 bases between. The CDR3 region has the DNA TGTGCCAGCAGCTTACGGGGCACTGAAGCTTTCTTT. It translates to CASSLRGTEAFF.

The V call is TRBV5-5, the J call TRBJ2-5; tentatively, D is TRBD1 (6 bases). Germline V gene lookup returns CDR1 SGHKS and CDR2 YYEKEE (reference sequence). The CDR3 has 14 amino acids. The germline V and J ends were trimmed by 4 bases and 1 base, with 11 bases remaining between them. The CDR3 region has the DNA TGTGCCAGCAGCCGCAGGACAGCCCAAGAGACCCAGTACTTC. Amino acids: CASSRRTAQETQYF. Complete variable domain (other parts from reference TRBV5-5 and TRBJ2-5): DAGVTQSPTHLIKTRGQQVTLRCSPISGHKSVSWYQQVLGQGPQFIFQYYEKEERGRGNFPDRFSARQFPNYSSELNVNALLLGDSALYLCASSRRTAQETQYFGPGTRLLVL.

A word on this clone: The junction differs from germline at one of its ends, possibly a read error. This chain uses TRBV27 with TRBJ1-6; no definite D call. Germline lookup yields CDR1 MNHEY and CDR2 SMNVEV (reference sequence). This CDR3 spans 13 amino acids. The CDR3 bases are TGTGCCAGCAGTTTATCCTATAATTCCCCCCGCCACTTT. Its translation: CASSLSYNSPRHF.

This clone has just a few counts. V gene TRBV5-1 combines with J gene TRBJ1-1; D unresolved. There are 16 residues in the CDR3. The germline V and J ends were trimmed by 0 bases and 1 base, with 13 bases remaining between them. Germline CDR1 reads SGHRS; CDR2 reads YFSETQ. The CDR3 spells CASSLGRTGKNTEAFF. CDR3 bases: TGCGCCAGCAGCTTGGGGCGTACCGGGAAGAACACTGAAGCTTTCTTT.